This T cell receptor beta chain was sequenced in a study of cytomegalovirus exposure and HLA in healthy donors. The PCR made use of 60 Vbeta and 13 Jbeta primers. TCRdb's table, derived via immunoSEQ multiplex PCR, lists solely in-frame clones and lacks some. This sample has some 170,000 clones; more than 80% occur once, and the top ten carry approximately 7%. The CDR3 runs 13 residues. Per the germline V gene, CDR1 is KGHSH and CDR2 is LQKENI. Trimming left V 2 bases short and J 5 bases short, with 10 bases between. The chain carries TRBV18 and TRBJ2-7, with D perhaps matching TRBD2 (5 bases). Sequenced: PBMCs. The receptor was derived from a woman aged 25 to 39 in good health and CMV-seropositive. The CDR3 region is CASSPGVGDEQYF. As DNA, the CDR3 is TGTGCCAGCTCACCAGGGGTCGGGGACGAGCAGTACTTC.